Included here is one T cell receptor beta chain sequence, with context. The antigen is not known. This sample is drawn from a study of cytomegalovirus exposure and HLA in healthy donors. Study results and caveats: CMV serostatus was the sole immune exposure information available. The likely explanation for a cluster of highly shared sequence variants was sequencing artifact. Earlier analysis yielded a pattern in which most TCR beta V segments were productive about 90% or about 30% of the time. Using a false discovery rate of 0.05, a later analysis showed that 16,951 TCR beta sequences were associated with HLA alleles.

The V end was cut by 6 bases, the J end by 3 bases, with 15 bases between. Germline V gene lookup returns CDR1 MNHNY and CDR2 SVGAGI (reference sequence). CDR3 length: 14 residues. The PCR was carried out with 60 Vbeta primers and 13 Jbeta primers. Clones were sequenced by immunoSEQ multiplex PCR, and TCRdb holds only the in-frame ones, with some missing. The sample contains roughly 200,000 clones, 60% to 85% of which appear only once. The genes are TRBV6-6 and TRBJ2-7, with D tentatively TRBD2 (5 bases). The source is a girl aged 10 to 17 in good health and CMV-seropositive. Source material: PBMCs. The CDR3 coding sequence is TGTGCCAGCAGGCCGGACTCCCTTGGCTACGAGCAGTACTTC. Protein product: CASRPDSLGYEQYF.